These 3 T cell receptor beta chains came from one sample sequenced in a study of T cell responses to AZD1222 COVID-19 vaccine. The method was immunoSEQ multiplex PCR; TCRdb's version includes in-frame clones alone and lacks a portion of them. The sample has some 130,000 clones, 88% seen once. The specimen was peripheral blood, collected on day 0 of AZD1222 vaccination. The receptors here all came from an adult in good health.

The V gene is TRBV5-4, the J gene TRBJ1-1; D is unresolved. Germline V lookup: CDR1 SGHNT, CDR2 YYREEE (reference sequence). Trimming shortened V by 2 bases and J by 0 bases, and 2 bases separated the two germline ends. The CDR3 totals 12 residues. The CDR3 sequence is CASSFMNTEAFF. CDR3 DNA: TGTGCCAGCAGCTTCATGAACACTGAAGCTTTCTTT. Full variable domain (rest looked up from reference TRBV5-4 and TRBJ1-1): ETGVTQSPTHLIKTRGQQVTLRCSSQSGHNTVSWYQQALGQGPQFIFQYYREEENGRGNFPPRFSGLQFPNYSSELNVNALELDDSALYLCASSFMNTEAFFGQGTRLTVV.

The chain links TRBV2 to TRBJ2-2; 10 bases are a match to TRBD2. CDR3 length: 16 amino acids. After removal of 8 bases from V and 1 base from J, the junction contained 7 bases not matched to a gene. CDR1 and CDR2 (germline): SNHLY, FYNNEI. CDR3 coding DNA: TGTGCCAGCCTCGAGCCTAGCGGGGGGAACACCGGGGAGCTGTTTTTT. Translation gives CASLEPSGGNTGELFF. Looking up the rest from reference TRBV2 and TRBJ2-2 gives the full variable domain: EPEVTQTPSHQVTQMGQEVILRCVPISNHLYFYWYRQILGQKVEFLVSFYNNEISEKSEIFDDQFSVERPDGSNFTLKIRSTKLEDSAMYFCASLEPSGGNTGELFFGEGSRLTVL.

This clone was seen at least ten times. Other DNA sequences from this sample encode an identical CDR3 as well. This CDR3 reads CASSLQGSVETQYF. CDR3 coding DNA: TGTGCCAGCAGCTTACAGGGGTCGGTAGAGACCCAGTACTTC. This chain links TRBV5-4 with TRBJ2-5; the match to TRBD1 covers 7 bases. This CDR3 contains 14 residues. Trimming took 2 bases from V and 4 from J; bases not matched to a gene: 5. Looked up from germline, CDR1 is SGHNT and CDR2 is YYREEE (reference sequence). Full variable domain (rest looked up from reference TRBV5-4 and TRBJ2-5): ETGVTQSPTHLIKTRGQQVTLRCSSQSGHNTVSWYQQALGQGPQFIFQYYREEENGRGNFPPRFSGLQFPNYSSELNVNALELDDSALYLCASSLQGSVETQYFGPGTRLLVL.